This T cell receptor beta chain came from a study of blood T cell repertoires in COVID-19. Study at large: The samples span acute and convalescent COVID-19 from the United States, Italy and Spain. PBMCs, B-cell-depleted T cells, or T cells provided the cDNA or gDNA that made up the material.

This CDR3 region has 14 residues. Germline CDR1 reads MGHRA; CDR2 reads YSYEKL. With 0 bases removed from V and 6 bases from J, the gap between germline ends came to 9 bases. Original data processing: Scientists estimated how many nucleated cells there were by amplifying reference gene primers. The repertoire was sequenced with immunoSEQ multiplex PCR; TCRdb's copy has only in-frame clones and lacks some. That table supplies the V and J calls and clone size; D and trimming were determined from the DNA. The sample carries just over 650,000 clones, approximately 90% recorded once. Source material: peripheral blood. The receptor comes from a woman aged 18-29 years with acute or convalescent COVID-19. V usage is TRBV4-1 and J usage is TRBJ1-5; TRBD1 might be the D (5 bases). Here the CDR3 DNA reads TGCGCCAGCAGCCAAGAGGGGGGTTTTCAGCCCCAGCATTTT. As protein: CASSQEGGFQPQHF.